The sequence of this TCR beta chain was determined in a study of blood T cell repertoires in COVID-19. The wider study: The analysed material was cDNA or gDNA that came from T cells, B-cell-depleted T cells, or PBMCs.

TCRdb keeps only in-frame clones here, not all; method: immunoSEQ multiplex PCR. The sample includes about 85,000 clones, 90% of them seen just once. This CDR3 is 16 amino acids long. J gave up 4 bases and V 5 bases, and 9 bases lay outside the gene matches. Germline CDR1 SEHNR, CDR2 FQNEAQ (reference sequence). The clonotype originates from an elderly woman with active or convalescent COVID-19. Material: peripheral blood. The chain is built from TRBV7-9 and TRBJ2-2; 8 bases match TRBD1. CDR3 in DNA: TGTGCCAGCAGCCACCATGACAGGGGTGGCACCGGGGAGCTGTTTTTT. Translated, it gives CASSHHDRGGTGELFF. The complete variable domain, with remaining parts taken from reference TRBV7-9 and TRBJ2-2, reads DTGVSQNPRHKITKRGQNVTFRCDPISEHNRLYWYRQTLGQGPEFLTYFQNEAQLEKSRLLSDRFSAERPKGSFSTLEIQRTEQGDSAMYLCASSHHDRGGTGELFFGEGSRLTVL.